This TCR beta chain stems from a study of OX40 agonist ivuxolimab in advanced cancers. Study background: Earlier anti-PD-1, anti-PD-L1 or anti-CTLA-4 therapy was permitted; over 35% had received some. Findings and limits, study-wide: Normalized T-cell clonal expansion was also low in a subset of nonresponders.

This clone has only a few counts. As yet, its antigen is unknown. Produced via immunoSEQ multiplex PCR; TCRdb's table is partial and in-frame only. The table records 65,000 to 75,000 clones, about 92% of them present only once. Germline CDR1 reads SGHDT; CDR2 reads YYEEEE. Trimming removed 2 bases from V and 4 bases from J, with 13 bases in between. The CDR3 runs 15 residues. The starting material was CD4+ or CD8+ T cells sorted from blood, obtained in a trial of the OX40 agonist ivuxolimab. The J gene is TRBJ2-1, the V gene TRBV5-6; D is possibly TRBD1 (6 bases). This TCR came from an adult with an advanced solid tumor such as melanoma, head and neck, liver or kidney cancer. CDR3 DNA sequence: TGTGCCAGCAGCTTATTAGGTGGACAGTACAATGAGCAGTTCTTC. Residues: CASSLLGGQYNEQFF.